This T cell receptor beta chain was retrieved from a study of blood T cell repertoires in COVID-19. Across the whole study: Acute and convalescent COVID-19 specimens originated in the United States, Italy and Spain.

As originally analysed: By means of reference gene primer amplification, nucleated cell counts were estimated. The repertoire was sequenced with immunoSEQ multiplex PCR; TCRdb's copy has only in-frame clones and lacks some. V, J and clone size reflect that table, while D and trimming were determined from the DNA. In the table there are 150,000 to 200,000 clones, around 81% of which are singletons. The germline gives CDR1 LGHNA, CDR2 YSLEER. V lost 4 bases and J lost 3, with 15 bases in between. CDR3 length: 16 amino acids. The sequenced sample was peripheral blood. This TCR derives from a man between 65 and 80 years old with active or convalescent COVID-19. V is TRBV4-3 and J is TRBJ2-2; D possibly corresponds to TRBD2 (6 bases). The CDR3 DNA is TGCGCCAGCAGCCCCTTGGTAGGAGGGGACACCGGGGAGCTGTTTTTT. Its translation is CASSPLVGGDTGELFF.